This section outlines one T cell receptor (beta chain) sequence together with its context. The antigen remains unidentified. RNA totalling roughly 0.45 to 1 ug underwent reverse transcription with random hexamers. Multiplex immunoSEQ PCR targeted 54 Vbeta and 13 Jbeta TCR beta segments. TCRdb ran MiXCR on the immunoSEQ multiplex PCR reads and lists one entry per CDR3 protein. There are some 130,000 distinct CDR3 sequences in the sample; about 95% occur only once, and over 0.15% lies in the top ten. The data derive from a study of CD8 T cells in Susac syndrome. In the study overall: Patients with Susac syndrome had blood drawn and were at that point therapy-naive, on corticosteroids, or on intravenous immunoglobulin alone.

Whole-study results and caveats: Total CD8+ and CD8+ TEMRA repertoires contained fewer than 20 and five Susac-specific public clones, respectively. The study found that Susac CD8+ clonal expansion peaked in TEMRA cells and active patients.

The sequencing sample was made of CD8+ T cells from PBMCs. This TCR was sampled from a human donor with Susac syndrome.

In DNA, the CDR3 is TGTGCTTCCTCCGGGGGGCAGGGGTACACTGAAGCTTTCTTT. Its translation: CASSGGQGYTEAFF. This chain uses TRBV11-2 with TRBJ1-1; possibly TRBD1 for D (6 bases). Germline V gene data show CDR1 as SGHAT and CDR2 as FQNNGV. The CDR3 has 14 residues.